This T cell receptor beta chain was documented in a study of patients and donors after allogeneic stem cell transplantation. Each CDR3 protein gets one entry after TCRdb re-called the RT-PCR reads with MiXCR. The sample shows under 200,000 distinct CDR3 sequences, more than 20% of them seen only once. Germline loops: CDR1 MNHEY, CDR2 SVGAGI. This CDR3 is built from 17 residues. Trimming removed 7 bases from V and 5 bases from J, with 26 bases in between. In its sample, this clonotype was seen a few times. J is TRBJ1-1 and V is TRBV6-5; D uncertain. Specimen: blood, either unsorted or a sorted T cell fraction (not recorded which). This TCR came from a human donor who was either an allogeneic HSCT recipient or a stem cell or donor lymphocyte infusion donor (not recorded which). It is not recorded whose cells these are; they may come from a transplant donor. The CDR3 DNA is TGTGCCAGCATAAGGTCCCCTCTCCCAGGCAGTCTGACTGAAGCTTTCTTT. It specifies CASIRSPLPGSLTEAFF.